This entry describes one T cell receptor beta chain. Antigen: not known. From CD4+ cells came CD45RA+ naive and CD45RA-negative memory subsets. This entry is derived from a study of shared clonotypes between healthy human individuals. Study observations and caveats: Non-shared clonotypes had lower generation probabilities than those shared by all four donors. Some naive CD4 clonotypes, 5% to 5.5%, turned up in common across four donors.

Using immunoSEQ multiplex PCR, the repertoire was profiled, and TCRdb retains in-frame clones only, with some absent. Here the sample spans 2 million to 2.5 million clones, approximately 95% being singletons. There are 13 residues in the CDR3. V dropped 1 base and J dropped 7 bases, with 10 bases sitting between them. The germline gives CDR1 MNHNS, CDR2 SASEGT. This clonotype was obtained from a man between 18 and 35 years old in good health. The V gene is TRBV6-1, the J gene TRBJ1-1; D call uncertain. The sequencing sample was made of naive CD4+ T cells sorted from blood. Documented subset: CD45RA+ positively selected. The CDR3 nucleotides are TGTGCCAGCAGTGAAGTCATGGCTCTTGAAGCTTTCTTT. Translated: CASSEVMALEAFF.